The clone carrying this TCR beta chain was found a few times. Its target is unknown. At one of its ends the junction is not consistent with the germline gene, which may arise from a read error. The data belong to a study of early T cells in non-severe SARS-CoV-2 infection. Study at large: The study sequenced bulk RNA from unsorted whole blood, with chains unpaired.

Study results and limitations: There was a bias toward anti-spike CD8 responses in VDJdb matching, which missed private and CD4 specificities.

CDR1 and CDR2 (germline): LGHNT, FRNRAP. The CDR3 is made up of 14 amino acids. TCRdb ran MiXCR on the 5' RACE reads and lists one entry per CDR3 protein. Altogether approximately 77,000 distinct CDR3 sequences are present, 12% being singletons, with the ten largest covering about 16%. The receptor's source is an adult who was a healthcare worker with PCR-confirmed SARS-CoV-2 infection or an uninfected control (not recorded which). The donor label of this sample is uncertain. The chain has TRBV12-5 and TRBJ2-3, with 7 bases lining up with TRBD2. Sequencing used whole blood, obtained at baseline. This CDR3 is CASAAGATTDAQYF. The DNA of the CDR3 is TGTGCTAGTGCCGCGGGAGCTACCACAGATGCGCAGTATTTT.